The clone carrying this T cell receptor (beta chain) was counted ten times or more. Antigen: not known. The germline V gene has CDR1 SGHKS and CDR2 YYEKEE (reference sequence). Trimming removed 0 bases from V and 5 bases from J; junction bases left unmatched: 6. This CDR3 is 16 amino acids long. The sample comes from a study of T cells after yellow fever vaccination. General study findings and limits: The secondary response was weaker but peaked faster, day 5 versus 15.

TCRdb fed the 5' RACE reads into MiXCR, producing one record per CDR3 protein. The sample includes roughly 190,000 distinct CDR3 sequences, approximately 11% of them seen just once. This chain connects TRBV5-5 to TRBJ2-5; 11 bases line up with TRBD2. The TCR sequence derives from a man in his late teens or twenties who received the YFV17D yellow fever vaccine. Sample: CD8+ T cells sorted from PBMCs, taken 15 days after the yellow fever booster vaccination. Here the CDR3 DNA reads TGTGCCAGCAGCTTGGAAGTAGCGGGGGGGCGCGAGACCCAGTACTTC. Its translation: CASSLEVAGGRETQYF.